In this sample, the clone carrying this TCR beta chain turned up a few times. The data originate from a study of human T cells and chemical hapten exposure. About the study: Weekly scalp doses of diphenylcyclopropenone were given to patients during the roughly 24-week study. Upper back patch tests used 0.01% DPC, scored after 6 days.

The CDR3 extends over 14 amino acids. The V gene end was trimmed by 4 bases and the J gene end by 8 bases; junction bases not matched to a gene: 6. The germline CDR1 and CDR2 sequences are MNHEY and SVGEGT. TCRdb re-called the RACE reads with MiXCR, one entry per CDR3 protein. The sample shows 350,000 or so distinct CDR3 sequences, roughly 6.9% of them seen only once. The sample's time point: patch test 1, 2 weeks after DPC sensitization. The treatment was: therapeutic diphenylcyclopropenone sensitization with weekly scalp DPC. The starting material, unfractionated whole blood, was used for total RNA extraction.

This chain links TRBV6-2 or TRBV6-3 with TRBJ1-2; 11 bases map to TRBD1. This material consisted of whole blood, taken in connection with sensitization to the hapten diphenylcyclopropenone (DPC). The TCR was taken from a woman aged 18-29 years with alopecia areata. Some clones in this sample may be carry-over from other donors' samples. CDR3 loop: CASSSGQGARGYTF. Written as DNA, the CDR3 is TGTGCCAGCAGTTCCGGACAGGGGGCCAGGGGCTACACCTTC.